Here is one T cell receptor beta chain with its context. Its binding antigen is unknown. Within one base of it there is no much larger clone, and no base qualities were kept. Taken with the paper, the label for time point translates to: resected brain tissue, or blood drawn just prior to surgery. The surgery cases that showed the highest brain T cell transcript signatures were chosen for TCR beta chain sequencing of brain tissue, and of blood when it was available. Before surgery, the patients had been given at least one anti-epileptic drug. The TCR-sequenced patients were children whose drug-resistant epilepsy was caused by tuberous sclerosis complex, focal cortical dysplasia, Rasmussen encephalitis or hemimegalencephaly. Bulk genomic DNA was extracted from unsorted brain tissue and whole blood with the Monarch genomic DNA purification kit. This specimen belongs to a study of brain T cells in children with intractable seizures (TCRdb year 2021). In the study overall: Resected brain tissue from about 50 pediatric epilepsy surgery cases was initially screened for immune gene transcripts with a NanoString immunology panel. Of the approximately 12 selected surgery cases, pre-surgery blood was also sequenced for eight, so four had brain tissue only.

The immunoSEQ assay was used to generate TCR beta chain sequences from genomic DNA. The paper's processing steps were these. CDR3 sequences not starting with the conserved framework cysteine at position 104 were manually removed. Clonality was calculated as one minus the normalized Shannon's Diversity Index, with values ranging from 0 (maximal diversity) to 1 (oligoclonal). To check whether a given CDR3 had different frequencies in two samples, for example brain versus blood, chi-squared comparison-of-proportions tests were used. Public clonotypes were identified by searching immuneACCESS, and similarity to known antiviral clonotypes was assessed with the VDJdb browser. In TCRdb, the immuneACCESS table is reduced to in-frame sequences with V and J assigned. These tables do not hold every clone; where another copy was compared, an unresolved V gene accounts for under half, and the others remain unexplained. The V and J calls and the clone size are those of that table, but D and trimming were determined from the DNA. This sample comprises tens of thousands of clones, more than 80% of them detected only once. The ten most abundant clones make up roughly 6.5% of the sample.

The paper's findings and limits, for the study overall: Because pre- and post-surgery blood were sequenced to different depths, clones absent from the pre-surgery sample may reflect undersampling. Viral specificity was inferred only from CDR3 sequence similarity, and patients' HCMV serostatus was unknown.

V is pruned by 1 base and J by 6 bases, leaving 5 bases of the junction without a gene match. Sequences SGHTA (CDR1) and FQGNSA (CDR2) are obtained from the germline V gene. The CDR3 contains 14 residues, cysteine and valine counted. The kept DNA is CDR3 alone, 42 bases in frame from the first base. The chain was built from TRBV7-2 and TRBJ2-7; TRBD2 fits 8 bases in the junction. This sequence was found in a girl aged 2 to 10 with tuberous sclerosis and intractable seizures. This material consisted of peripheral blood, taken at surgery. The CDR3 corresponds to CASSLVGGASEQYV. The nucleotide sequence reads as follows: TGTGCCAGCAGCTTAGTCGGGGGGGCCTCCGAGCAGTACGTC.